Detailed here is one T cell receptor (beta chain). The CDR3 is 15 residues long. Germline V gene lookup returns CDR1 MNHEY and CDR2 SMNVEV (reference sequence). V gave up 7 bases and J gave up 2 bases, with 18 bases separating them. Clones were sequenced by immunoSEQ multiplex PCR, and TCRdb holds only the in-frame ones, with some missing. The data hold some 46,000 clones, with just under 85% observed a single time. The data were obtained in a study of fetal regulatory T cell absence and autoimmunity. The sequence came from a newborn boy with IPEX syndrome. Sample: cord blood. The rearrangement links TRBV27 to TRBJ2-7, with a weak D call TRBD1 (8 bases). This chain's CDR3 is CASTYRQGRAYEQYF. The DNA of the CDR3 is TGTGCCAGCACCTATAGACAGGGGAGGGCCTACGAGCAGTACTTC.